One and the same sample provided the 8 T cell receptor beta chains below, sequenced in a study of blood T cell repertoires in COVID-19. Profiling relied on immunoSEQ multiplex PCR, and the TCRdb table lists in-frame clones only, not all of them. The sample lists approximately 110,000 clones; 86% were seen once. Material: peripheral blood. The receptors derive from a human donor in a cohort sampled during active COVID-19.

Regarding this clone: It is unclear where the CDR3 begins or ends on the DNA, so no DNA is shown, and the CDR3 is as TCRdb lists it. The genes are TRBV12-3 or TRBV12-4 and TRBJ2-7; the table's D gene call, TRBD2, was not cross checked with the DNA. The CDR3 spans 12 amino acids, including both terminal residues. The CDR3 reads CASSSSVYEQYF.

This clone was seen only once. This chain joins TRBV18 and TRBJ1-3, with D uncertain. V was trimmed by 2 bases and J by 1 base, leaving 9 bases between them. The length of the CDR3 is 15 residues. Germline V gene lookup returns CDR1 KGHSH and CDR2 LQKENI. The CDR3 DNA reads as TGTGCCAGCTCACCAAGCCTGGAGTCTGGAAACACCATATATTTT. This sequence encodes CASSPSLESGNTIYF.

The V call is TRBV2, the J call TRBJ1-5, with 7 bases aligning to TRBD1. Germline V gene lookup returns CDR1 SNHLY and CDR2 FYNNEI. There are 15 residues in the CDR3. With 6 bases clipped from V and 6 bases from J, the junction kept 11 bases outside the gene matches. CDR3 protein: CASSATGAGAQPQHF. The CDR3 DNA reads TGTGCCAGCAGCGCTACAGGGGCCGGGGCTCAGCCCCAGCATTTT.

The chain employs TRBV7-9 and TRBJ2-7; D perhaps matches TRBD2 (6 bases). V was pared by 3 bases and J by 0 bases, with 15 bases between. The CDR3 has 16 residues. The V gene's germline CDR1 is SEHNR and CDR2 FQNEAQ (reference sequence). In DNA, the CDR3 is TGTGCCAGCAGCTTTCTCATACGGGAGTCCTCCTACGAGCAGTACTTC. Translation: CASSFLIRESSYEQYF.

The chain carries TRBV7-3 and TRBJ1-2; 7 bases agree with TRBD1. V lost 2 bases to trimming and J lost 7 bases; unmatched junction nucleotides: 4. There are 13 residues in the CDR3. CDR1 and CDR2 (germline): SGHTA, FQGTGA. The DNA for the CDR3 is TGTGCCAGCAGCTTACAAGGGGGCTTTGGCTACACCTTC. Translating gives CASSLQGGFGYTF.

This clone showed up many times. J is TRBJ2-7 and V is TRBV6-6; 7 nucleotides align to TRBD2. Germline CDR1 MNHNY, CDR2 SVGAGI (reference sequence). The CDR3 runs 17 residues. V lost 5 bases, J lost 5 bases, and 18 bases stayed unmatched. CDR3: CASSPRRLTSEGDEQYF. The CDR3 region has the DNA TGTGCCAGCAGTCCCCGCCGTCTAACTAGCGAAGGGGACGAGCAGTACTTC.

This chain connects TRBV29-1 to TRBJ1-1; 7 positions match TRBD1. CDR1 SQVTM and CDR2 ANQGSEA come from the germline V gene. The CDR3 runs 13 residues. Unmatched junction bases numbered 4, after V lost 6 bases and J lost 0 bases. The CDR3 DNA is TGCAGCGTCGTGGGACAGCTGAACACTGAAGCTTTCTTT. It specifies CSVVGQLNTEAFF. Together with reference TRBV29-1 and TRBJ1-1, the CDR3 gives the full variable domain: SAVISQKPSRDICQRGTSLTIQCQVDSQVTMMFWYRQQPGQSLTLIATANQGSEATYESGFVIDKFPISRPNLTFSTLTVSNMSPEDSSIYLCSVVGQLNTEAFFGQGTRLTVV.

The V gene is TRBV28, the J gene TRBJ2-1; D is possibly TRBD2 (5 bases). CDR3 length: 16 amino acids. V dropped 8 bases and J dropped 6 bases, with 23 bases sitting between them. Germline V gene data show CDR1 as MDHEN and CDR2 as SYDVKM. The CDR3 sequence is CASGAVARLSSNEQFF. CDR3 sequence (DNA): TGTGCCAGCGGAGCAGTAGCGAGGCTATCATCCAATGAGCAGTTCTTC.